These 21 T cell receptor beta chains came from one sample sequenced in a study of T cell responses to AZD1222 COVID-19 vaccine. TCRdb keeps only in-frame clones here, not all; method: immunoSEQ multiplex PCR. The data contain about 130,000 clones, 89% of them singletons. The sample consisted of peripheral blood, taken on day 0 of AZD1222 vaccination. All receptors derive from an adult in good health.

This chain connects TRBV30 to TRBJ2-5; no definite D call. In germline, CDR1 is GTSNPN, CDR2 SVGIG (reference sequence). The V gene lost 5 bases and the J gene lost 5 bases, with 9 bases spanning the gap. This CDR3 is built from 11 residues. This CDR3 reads CAWGPGETQYF. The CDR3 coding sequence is TGTGCCTGGGGGCCCGGGGAGACCCAGTACTTC. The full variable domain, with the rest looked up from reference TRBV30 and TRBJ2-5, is SQTIHQWPATLVQPVGSPLSLECTVEGTSNPNLYWYRQAAGRGLQLLFYSVGIGQISSEVPQNLSASRPQDRQFILSSKKLLLSDSGFYLCAWGPGETQYFGPGTRLLVL.

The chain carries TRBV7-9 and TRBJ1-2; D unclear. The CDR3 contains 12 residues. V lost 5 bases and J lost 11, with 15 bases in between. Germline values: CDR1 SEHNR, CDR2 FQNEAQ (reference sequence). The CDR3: CASSPRVGLYTF. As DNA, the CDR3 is TGTGCCAGCAGCCCGCGTGTTGGACTTTACACCTTC.

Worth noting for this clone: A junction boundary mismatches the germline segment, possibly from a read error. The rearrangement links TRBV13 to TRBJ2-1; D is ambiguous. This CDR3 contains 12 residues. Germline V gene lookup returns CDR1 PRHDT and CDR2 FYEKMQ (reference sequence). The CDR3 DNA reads TGTGCCAGCAGCTTATTGTACAGTGAGCAGTTCTTC. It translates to CASSLLYSEQFF.

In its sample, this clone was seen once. The CDR3 DNA is TGTGCCACCCAGGGTAGTAGCCTCCAGCCCCAGCATTTT. It yields the protein CATQGSSLQPQHF. The chain recombines TRBV24-1 with TRBJ1-5, with D perhaps matching TRBD1 (5 bases). V was cut by 9 bases and J by 7 bases, with 15 bases left in between. Germline CDR1 is KGHDR and CDR2 is SFDVKD. The CDR3 extends over 13 amino acids.

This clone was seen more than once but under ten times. The CDR3 sequence: CATSEGQPQHF. In DNA, the CDR3 is TGTGCCACCAGTGAAGGACAGCCCCAGCATTTT. The chain has TRBV24-1 and TRBJ1-5; no clear D. CDR1 and CDR2 from the germline V gene are KGHDR and SFDVKD. The CDR3 spans 11 residues. Trimming took 4 bases from V and 7 from J, leaving 4 bases between them.

CDR3 DNA sequence: TGTGCCAGCAGCCAAGACAGGGGCGGGGGCACAGATACGCAGTATTTT. It translates to CASSQDRGGGTDTQYF. The chain joins TRBV4-2 to TRBJ2-3; D may match TRBD1 or TRBD2 (6 bases each). This CDR3 spans 16 amino acids. Trimming cost V 0 bases and J 1 base, with 11 bases left between them. Germline loops: CDR1 LGHNA, CDR2 YNFKEQ.

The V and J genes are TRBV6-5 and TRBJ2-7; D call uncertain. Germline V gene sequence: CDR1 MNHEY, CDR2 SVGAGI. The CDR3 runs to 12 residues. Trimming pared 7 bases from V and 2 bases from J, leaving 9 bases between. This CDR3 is CASIASTYEQYF. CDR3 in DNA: TGTGCCAGCATCGCGTCTACCTACGAGCAGTACTTC.

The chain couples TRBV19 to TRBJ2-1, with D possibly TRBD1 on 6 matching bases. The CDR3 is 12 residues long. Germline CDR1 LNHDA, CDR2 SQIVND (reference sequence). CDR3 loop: CATGISYNEQFF. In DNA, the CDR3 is TGTGCTACAGGGATCTCCTACAATGAGCAGTTCTTC.

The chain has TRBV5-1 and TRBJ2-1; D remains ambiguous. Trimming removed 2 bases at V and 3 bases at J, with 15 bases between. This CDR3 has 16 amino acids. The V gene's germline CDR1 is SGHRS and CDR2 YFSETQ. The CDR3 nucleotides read TGCGCCAGCAGCTTTGGGCCCTGGGGTATCTACAATGAGCAGTTCTTC. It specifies CASSFGPWGIYNEQFF.

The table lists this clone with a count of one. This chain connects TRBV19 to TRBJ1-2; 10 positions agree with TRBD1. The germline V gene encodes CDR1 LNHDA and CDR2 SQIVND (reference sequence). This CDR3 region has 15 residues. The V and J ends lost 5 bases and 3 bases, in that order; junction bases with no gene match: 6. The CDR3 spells CASSSPGQGHYGYTF. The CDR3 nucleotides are TGTGCCAGTAGTTCCCCGGGACAGGGGCACTATGGCTACACCTTC.

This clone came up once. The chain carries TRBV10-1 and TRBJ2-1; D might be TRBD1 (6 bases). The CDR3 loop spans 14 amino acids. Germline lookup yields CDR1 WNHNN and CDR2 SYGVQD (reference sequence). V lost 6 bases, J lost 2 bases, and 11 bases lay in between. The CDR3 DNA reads TGCGCCAGCAGGCAGGACAGTACCTACAATGAGCAGTTCTTC. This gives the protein CASRQDSTYNEQFF.

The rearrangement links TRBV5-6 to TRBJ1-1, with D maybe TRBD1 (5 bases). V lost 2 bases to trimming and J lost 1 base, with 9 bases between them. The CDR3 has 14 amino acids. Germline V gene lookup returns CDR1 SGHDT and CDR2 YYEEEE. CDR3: CASSFGRANTEAFF. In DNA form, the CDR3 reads TGTGCCAGCAGCTTTGGCAGGGCGAACACTGAAGCTTTCTTT.

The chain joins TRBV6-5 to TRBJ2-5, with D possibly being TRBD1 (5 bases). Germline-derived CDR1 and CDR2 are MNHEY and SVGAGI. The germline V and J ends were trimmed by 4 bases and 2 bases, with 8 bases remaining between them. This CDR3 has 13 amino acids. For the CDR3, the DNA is TGTGCCAGCAGTTCCGACAGACAAGAGACCCAGTACTTC. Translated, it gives CASSSDRQETQYF.

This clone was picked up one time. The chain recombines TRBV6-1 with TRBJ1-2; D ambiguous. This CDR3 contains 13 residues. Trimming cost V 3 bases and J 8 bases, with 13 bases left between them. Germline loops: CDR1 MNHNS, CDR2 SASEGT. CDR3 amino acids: CASSEYPNVGYTF. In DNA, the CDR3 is TGTGCCAGCAGTGAGTACCCGAACGTCGGCTACACCTTC.

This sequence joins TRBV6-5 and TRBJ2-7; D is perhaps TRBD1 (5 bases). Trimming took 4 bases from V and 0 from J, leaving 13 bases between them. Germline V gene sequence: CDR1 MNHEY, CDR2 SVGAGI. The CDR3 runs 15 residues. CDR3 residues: CASSFGARSSYEQYF. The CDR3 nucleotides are TGTGCCAGCAGTTTTGGGGCAAGATCCTCCTACGAGCAGTACTTC.

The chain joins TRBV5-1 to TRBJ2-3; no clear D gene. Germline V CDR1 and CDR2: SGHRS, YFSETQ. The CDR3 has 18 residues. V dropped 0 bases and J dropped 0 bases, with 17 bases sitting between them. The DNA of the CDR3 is TGCGCCAGCAGCTTGGGCTGGTCGGGTACTTCTAGCACAGATACGCAGTATTTT. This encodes CASSLGWSGTSSTDTQYF.

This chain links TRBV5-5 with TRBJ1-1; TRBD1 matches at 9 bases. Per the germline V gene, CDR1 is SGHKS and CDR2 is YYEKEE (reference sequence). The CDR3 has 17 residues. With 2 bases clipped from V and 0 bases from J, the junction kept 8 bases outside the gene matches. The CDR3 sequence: CASSFLGQGGMNTEAFF. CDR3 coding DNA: TGTGCCAGCAGCTTTTTGGGACAGGGCGGTATGAACACTGAAGCTTTCTTT.

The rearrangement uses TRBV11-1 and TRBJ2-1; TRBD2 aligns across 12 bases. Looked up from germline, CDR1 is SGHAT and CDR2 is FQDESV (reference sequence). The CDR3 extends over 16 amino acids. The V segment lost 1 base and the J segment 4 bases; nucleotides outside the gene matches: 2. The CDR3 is CASSLGLAGGYNEQFF. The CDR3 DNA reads TGTGCCAGCAGCTTAGGGCTAGCGGGGGGGTACAATGAGCAGTTCTTC.

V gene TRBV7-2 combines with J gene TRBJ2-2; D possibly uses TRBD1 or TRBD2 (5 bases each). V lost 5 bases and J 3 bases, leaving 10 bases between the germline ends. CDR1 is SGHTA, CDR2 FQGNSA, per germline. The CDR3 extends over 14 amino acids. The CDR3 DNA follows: TGTGCCAGCAGCCCCGGGGCTGACACCGGGGAGCTGTTTTTT. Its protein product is CASSPGADTGELFF.

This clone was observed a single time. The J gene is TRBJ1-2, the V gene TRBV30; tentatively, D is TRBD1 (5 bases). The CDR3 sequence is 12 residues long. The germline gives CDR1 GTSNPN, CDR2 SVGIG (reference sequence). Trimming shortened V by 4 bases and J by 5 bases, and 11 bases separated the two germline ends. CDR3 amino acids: CAWMWGLYGYTF. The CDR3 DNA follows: TGTGCCTGGATGTGGGGACTGTATGGCTACACCTTC.

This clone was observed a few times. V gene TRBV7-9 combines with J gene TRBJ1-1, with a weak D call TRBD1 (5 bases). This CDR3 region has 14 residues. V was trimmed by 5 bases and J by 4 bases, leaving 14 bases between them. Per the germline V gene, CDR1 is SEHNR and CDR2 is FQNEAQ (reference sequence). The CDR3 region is CASSPRGGTTEAFF. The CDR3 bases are TGTGCCAGCAGCCCACGGGGGGGAACCACTGAAGCTTTCTTT.